This T cell receptor beta chain was sequenced in a study of cytomegalovirus exposure and HLA in healthy donors. Germline V gene lookup returns CDR1 SGHTA and CDR2 FQGNSA. This CDR3 comprises 15 residues. V lost 1 base and J lost 1; bases outside the gene matches: 0. PCR employed 60 Vbeta and 13 Jbeta primers. Clones were sequenced by immunoSEQ multiplex PCR, and TCRdb holds only the in-frame ones, with some missing. This sample has about 130,000 clones, with roughly four fifths found just once. Notes on the study in general: Later analysis identified a missense DCLRE1C variant that was linked to TCR beta V- and J-gene trimming. Available immune exposure information was restricted to CMV serostatus only. A further, later analysis showed that HLA-associated TCR beta chains (compared with equally common others) were more clonally expanded. Presence/absence comparisons presumed near-even sequencing depth among donors.

In regard to this clone: Its cognate antigen is unknown.

V gene TRBV7-2 combines with J gene TRBJ2-3, with 9 bases that match TRBD2. The sequence was obtained from a man aged 30 to 39 in good health and CMV-seronegative. Sequenced sample: PBMCs. In DNA, the CDR3 is TGTGCCAGCAGCTTAGGACTAGCGGGCACAGATACGCAGTATTTT. As protein: CASSLGLAGTDTQYF.